The entry that follows covers one T cell receptor (beta chain) sequence. Adults between roughly 18 and 89 years of age took part from fewer than 30 US areas. In assigning cohorts, the study relied on participant-reported clinical history. The sample is drawn from a study of blood T cell repertoires in COVID-19. About the study: COVID-19 samples, acute and convalescent, were from the United States, Italy and Spain.

CDR1 SGHTA and CDR2 FQGNSA come from the germline V gene. J lost 8 bases, V lost 5 bases, and 8 bases had no gene match. The CDR3 consists of 16 residues. Data came from immunoSEQ multiplex PCR; TCRdb stores just in-frame clones and leaves some out. This table has about 230,000 clones, nearly 90% appearing once. This clonotype was obtained from a woman younger than 45 with acute COVID-19. The sequencing input was PBMCs or T cells enriched from blood (not recorded which). The gene calls are TRBV7-2 and TRBJ1-6; 11 positions agree with TRBD1. CDR3 sequence: CASSPRTGGAYSPLHF. The CDR3 nucleotides read TGTGCCAGCAGCCCACGGACAGGGGGCGCGTATTCACCCCTCCACTTT.